A single sample is the source of the 3 T cell receptor beta chains below, sequenced in a study of T cell clonotyping in hematopoietic cell transplantation. TCRdb keeps only in-frame clones here, not all; method: immunoSEQ multiplex PCR. The sample carries about 36,000 clones, around nine tenths recorded once. The material sequenced was peripheral blood mononuclear cells. These receptors were obtained from a woman between 40 and 50 years old in good health. Some clones in this sample may be carry-over from other donors' samples.

The rearrangement joins TRBV5-4 to TRBJ2-5, with D possibly TRBD2 on 6 matching bases. Germline CDR1 reads SGHNT; CDR2 reads YYREEE (reference sequence). The CDR3 length is 18 residues. V was shortened by 5 bases and J by 5 bases, with 28 bases between the two germline ends. DNA of the CDR3: TGTGCCAGCAGTGCGGGATCACCATTGGGAGGCCGGTGGGAGACCCAGTACTTC. Translated: CASSAGSPLGGRWETQYF.

J is TRBJ1-2 and V is TRBV5-1; D possibly corresponds to TRBD1 (5 bases). CDR1 is SGHRS and CDR2 is YFSETQ in the germline V gene. The CDR3 is 12 amino acids. V lost 4 bases and J 10 bases, leaving 14 bases between the germline ends. CDR3 DNA: TGCGCCAGCAGCGAAGGGGACGGCCCCTACACCTTC. The encoded protein is CASSEGDGPYTF.

The rearrangement uses TRBV7-9 and TRBJ1-2; perhaps TRBD1 as D (5 bases). CDR3 length: 16 residues. The V end was cut by 4 bases, the J end by 3 bases, with 18 bases between. Germline V gives CDR1 SEHNR, CDR2 FQNEAQ (reference sequence). CDR3 amino acids: CASSSGWTSKDYGYTF. The CDR3 bases are TGTGCCAGCAGCTCGGGATGGACATCCAAGGACTATGGCTACACCTTC.